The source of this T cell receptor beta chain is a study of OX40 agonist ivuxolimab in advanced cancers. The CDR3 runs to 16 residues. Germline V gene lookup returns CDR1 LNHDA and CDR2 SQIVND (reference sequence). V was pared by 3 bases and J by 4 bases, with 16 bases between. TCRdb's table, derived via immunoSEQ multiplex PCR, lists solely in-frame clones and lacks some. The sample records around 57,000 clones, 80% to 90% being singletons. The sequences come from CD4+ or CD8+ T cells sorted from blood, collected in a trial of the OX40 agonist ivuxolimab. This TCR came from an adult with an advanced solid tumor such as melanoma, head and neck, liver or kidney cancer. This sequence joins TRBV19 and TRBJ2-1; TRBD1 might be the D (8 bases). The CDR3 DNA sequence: TGTGCCAGTAGTATCCGGCACAGGGGGGGTTACAATGAGCAGTTCTTC. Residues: CASSIRHRGGYNEQFF.